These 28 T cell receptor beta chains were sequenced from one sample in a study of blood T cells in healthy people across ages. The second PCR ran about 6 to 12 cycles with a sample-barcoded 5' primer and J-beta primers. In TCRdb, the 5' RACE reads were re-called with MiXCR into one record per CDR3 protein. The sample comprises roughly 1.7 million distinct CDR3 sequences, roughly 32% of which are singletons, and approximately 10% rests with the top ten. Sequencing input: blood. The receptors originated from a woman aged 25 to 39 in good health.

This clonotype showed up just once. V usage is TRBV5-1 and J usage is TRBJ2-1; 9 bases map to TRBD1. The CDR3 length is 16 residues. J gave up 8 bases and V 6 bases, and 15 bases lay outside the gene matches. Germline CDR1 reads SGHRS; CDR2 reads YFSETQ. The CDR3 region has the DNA TGCGCCAGCAACCCTCAAGGGACAGGGAAGACCCATGAGCAGTTCTTC. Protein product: CASNPQGTGKTHEQFF.

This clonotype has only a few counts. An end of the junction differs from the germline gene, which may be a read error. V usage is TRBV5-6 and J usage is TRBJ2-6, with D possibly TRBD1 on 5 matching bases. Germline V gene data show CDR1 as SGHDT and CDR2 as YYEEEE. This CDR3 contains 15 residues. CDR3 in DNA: TGTGCCAGCAGCCTACGACAGACTGGGGCCAACATCCTGACTTTC. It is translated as CASSLRQTGANILTF.

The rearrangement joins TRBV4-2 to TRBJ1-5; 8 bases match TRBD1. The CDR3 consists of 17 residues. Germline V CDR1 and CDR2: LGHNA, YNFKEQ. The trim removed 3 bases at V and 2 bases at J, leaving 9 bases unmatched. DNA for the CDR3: TGTGCCAGCAGCCAGACCACAGGGGGGGATGGCAATCAGCCCCAGCATTTT. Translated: CASSQTTGGDGNQPQHF.

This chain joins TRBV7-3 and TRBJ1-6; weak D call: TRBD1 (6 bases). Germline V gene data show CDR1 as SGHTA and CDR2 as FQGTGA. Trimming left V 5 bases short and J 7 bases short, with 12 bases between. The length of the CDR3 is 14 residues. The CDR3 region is CASSPGQQNSPLHF. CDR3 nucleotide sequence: TGTGCCAGCAGCCCCGGACAGCAGAATTCACCCCTCCACTTT.

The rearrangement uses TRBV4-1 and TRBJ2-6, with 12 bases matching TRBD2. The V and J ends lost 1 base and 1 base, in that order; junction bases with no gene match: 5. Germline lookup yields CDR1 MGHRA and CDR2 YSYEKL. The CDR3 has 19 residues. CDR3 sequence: CASSQVPTSGRSGANVLTF. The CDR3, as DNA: TGCGCCAGCAGCCAAGTTCCCACTAGCGGGAGGTCTGGGGCCAACGTCCTGACTTTC.

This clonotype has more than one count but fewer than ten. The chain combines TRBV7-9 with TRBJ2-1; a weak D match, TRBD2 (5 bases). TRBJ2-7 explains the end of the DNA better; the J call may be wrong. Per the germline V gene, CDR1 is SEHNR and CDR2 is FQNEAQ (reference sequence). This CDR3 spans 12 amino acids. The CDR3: CASSRGTNEQYF. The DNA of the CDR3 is TGTGCCAGCAGTCGGGGAACGAATGAGCAGTACTTC.

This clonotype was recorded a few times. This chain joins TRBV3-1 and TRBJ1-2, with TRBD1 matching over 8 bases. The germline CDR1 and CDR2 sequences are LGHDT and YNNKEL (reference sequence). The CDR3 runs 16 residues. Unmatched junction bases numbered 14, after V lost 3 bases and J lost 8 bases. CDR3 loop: CASSHHIFGQGNGYTF. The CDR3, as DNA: TGTGCCAGCAGCCACCACATTTTCGGACAGGGTAACGGCTACACCTTC.

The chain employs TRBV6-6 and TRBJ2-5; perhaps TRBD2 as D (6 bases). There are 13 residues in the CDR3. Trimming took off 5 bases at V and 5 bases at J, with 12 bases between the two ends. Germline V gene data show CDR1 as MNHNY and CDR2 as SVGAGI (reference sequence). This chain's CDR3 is CASSPSSAETQYF. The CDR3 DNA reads TGTGCCAGCAGTCCCTCTAGCGCGGAGACCCAGTACTTC.

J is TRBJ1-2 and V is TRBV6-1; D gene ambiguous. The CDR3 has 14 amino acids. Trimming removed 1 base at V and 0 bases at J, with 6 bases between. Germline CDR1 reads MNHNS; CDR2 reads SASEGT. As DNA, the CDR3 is TGTGCCAGCAGTGAAGGGTCAGCTAACTATGGCTACACCTTC. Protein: CASSEGSANYGYTF.

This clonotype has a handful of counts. The CDR3 loop reads CASSGGRQARTEAFF. DNA for the CDR3: TGTGCCAGCAGCGGGGGGCGACAGGCACGCACTGAAGCTTTCTTT. V and J are TRBV2 and TRBJ1-1; tentative D call: TRBD1 (6 bases). Germline V gene sequence: CDR1 SNHLY, CDR2 FYNNEI. The CDR3 sequence is 15 residues long. The V and J ends lost 6 bases and 4 bases respectively, with 18 bases between them.

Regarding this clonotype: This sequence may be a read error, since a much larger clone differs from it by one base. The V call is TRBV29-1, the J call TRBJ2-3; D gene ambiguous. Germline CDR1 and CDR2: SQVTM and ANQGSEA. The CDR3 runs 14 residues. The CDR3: CGVSLRTRRDTQYF. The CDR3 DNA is TGCGGCGTGAGCCTACGGACCCGGCGAGATACGCAGTATTTT.

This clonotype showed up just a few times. The CDR3 region has the DNA TGTGCCAGCAGCGCCGGACTAGCGGGATCTCTCGAGCAGTACTTC. Its translation is CASSAGLAGSLEQYF. V gene TRBV7-9 combines with J gene TRBJ2-7; 12 bases are a match to TRBD2. Germline V gene lookup returns CDR1 SEHNR and CDR2 FQNEAQ (reference sequence). The CDR3 sequence is 15 residues long. Unmatched junction bases numbered 8, after V lost 5 bases and J lost 6 bases.

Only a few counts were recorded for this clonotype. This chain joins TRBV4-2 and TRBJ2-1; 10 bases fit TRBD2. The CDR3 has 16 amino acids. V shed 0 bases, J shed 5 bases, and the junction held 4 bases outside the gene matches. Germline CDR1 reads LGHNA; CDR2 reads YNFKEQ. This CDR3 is CASSQEWTSGDNEQFF. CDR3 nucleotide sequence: TGTGCCAGCAGCCAAGAGTGGACTAGCGGTGACAATGAGCAGTTCTTC.

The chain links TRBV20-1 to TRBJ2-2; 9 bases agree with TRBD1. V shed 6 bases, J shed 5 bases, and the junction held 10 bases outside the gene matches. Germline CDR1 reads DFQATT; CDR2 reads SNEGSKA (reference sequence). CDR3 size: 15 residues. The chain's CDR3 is CSAPGQGGSTGELFF. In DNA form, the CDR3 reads TGCAGTGCCCCGGGACAGGGTGGTAGTACCGGGGAGCTGTTTTTT.

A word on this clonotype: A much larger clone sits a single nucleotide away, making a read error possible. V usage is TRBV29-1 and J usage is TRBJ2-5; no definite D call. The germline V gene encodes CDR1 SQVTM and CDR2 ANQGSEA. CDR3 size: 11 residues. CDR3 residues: CNGKESGTQYF. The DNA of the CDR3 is TGCAACGGAAAGGAGTCGGGGACCCAGTACTTC. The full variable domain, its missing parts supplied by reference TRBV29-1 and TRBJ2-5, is SAVISQKPSRDICQRGTSLTIQCQVDSQVTMMFWYRQQPGQSLTLIATANQGSEATYESGFVIDKFPISRPNLTFSTLTVSNMSPEDSSIYLCNGKESGTQYFGPGTRLLVL.

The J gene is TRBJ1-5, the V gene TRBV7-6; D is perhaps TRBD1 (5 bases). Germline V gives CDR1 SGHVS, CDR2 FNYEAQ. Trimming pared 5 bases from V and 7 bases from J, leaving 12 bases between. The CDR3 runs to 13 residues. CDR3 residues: CASSHGRAQPQHF. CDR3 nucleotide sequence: TGTGCCAGCAGCCATGGCAGGGCCCAGCCCCAGCATTTT.

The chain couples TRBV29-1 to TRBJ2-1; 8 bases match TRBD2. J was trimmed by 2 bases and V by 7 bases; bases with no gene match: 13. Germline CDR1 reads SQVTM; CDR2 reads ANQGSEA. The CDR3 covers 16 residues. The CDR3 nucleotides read TGCAGCGGATTAGCCGCTAGCGGGCCGACCTACAATGAGCAGTTCTTC. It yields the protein CSGLAASGPTYNEQFF.

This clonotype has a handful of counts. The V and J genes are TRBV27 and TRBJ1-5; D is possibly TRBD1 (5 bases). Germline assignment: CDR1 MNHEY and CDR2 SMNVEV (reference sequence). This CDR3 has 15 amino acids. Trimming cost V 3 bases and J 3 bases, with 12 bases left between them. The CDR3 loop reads CASSLFDRPNQPQHF. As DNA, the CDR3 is TGTGCCAGCAGTTTGTTCGACAGACCCAATCAGCCCCAGCATTTT.

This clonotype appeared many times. The DNA for the CDR3 is TGTGCCAGCAGCCAAGACGTAGGTCAGCCCCAGCATTTT. As protein: CASSQDVGQPQHF. The rearrangement links TRBV3-1 to TRBJ1-5; D unclear. The V and J ends lost 0 bases and 6 bases respectively, with 6 bases between them. Germline CDR1 and CDR2: LGHDT and YNNKEL (reference sequence). This CDR3 contains 13 residues.

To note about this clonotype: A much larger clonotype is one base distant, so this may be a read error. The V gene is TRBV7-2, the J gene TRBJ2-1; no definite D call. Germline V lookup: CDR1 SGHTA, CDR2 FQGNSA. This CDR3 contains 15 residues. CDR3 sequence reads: CAGSLRIAAYNEQFF. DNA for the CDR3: TGTGCCGGCAGCTTAAGAATAGCCGCCTACAATGAGCAGTTCTTC.

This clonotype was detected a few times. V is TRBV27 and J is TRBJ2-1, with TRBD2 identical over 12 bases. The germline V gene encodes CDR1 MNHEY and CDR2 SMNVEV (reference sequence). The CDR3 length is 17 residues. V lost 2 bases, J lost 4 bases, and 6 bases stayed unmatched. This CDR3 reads CASSLGAGLAGYNEQFF. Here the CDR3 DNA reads TGTGCCAGCAGTTTAGGGGCCGGACTAGCGGGGTACAATGAGCAGTTCTTC.

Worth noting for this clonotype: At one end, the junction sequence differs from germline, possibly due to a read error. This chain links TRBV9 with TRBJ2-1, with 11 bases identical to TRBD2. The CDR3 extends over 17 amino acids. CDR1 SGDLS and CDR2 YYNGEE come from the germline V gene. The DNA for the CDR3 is TGTGCCAGCAGCGCCAAACTAGCGGGGGACAACTACGATGAGCAGTTCTTC. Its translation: CASSAKLAGDNYDEQFF.

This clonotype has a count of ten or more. This CDR3 reads CASTARVEETQYF. CDR3 nucleotide sequence: TGTGCCAGCACCGCACGAGTGGAAGAGACCCAGTACTTC. The rearrangement uses TRBV7-2 and TRBJ2-5, with no clear D. The V end lost 7 bases, the J end lost 3 bases, and 12 bases lay between the germline ends. Germline CDR1 and CDR2: SGHTA and FQGNSA. The CDR3 length is 13 residues.

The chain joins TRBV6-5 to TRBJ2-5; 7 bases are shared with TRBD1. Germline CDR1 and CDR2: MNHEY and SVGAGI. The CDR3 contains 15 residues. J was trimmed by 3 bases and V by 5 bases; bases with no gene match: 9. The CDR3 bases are TGTGCCAGCAGTCCATTCTTAGGGACAGAAGAGACCCAGTACTTC. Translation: CASSPFLGTEETQYF.

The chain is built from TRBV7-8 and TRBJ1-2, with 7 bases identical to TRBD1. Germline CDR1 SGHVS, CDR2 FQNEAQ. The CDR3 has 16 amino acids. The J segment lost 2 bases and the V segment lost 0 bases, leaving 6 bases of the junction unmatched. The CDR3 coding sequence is TGTGCCAGCAGCTTAGCATGGGGAGGGGGCAACTATGGCTACACCTTC. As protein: CASSLAWGGGNYGYTF.

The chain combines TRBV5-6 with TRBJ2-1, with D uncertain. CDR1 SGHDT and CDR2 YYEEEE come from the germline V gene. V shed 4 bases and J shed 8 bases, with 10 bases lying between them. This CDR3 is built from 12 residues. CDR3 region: CASSPHTDEQFF. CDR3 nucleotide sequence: TGTGCCAGCAGCCCGCACACGGATGAGCAGTTCTTC.

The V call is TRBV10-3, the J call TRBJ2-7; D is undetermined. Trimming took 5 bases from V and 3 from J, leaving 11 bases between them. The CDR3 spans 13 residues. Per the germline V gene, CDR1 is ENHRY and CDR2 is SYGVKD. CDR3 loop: CAISPDRNYEQYF. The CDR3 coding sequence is TGTGCCATCAGTCCCGACCGGAACTACGAGCAGTACTTC.

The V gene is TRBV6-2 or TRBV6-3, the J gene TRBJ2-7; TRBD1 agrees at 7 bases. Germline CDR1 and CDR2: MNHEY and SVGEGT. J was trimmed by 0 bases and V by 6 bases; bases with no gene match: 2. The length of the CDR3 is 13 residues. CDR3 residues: CASRGQSSYEQYF. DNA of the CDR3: TGTGCCAGCAGGGGACAGAGCTCCTACGAGCAGTACTTC.